This T cell receptor (beta chain) was profiled in a study of beta chain features in type 1 diabetes (dated by TCRdb to the late 2010s). Study-wide context: No differences in mean age, gender distribution, total cell number or subset yield were found between patients and healthy donors. A total of 85 million to 110 million sorted cells were examined across all samples, and RNA yield correlated strongly with the number of cells per subset. In the study, recently diagnosed type 1 diabetes patients and matched healthy donors were compared on the TCRB repertoires of their sorted circulating CD4+ T cell subsets. Regulatory and stem cell-like memory subsets were isolated from only 8 patients and 8 healthy donors, whereas naive and central memory subsets came from all 30 or so donors. General study outcomes and caveats: HLA sub-analyses involved small numbers of individuals, so any influence of HLA type on TCRB rearrangement remained unresolved. The naive, central memory and regulatory TCRB repertoires appeared to resemble one another more closely among patients than among healthy donors. Because cDNA rather than genomic DNA was sequenced, highly expressing activated cells could have been over-represented, although no difference in activation and CD3 levels was found between groups. Shorter templates might have been favored by PCR, but patient and control samples were amplified and corrected together, so both groups would have been affected equally by any skew. Fewer insertions and more nucleotide deletions at VDJ recombination sites were observed in patients with type 1 diabetes, implying thymic rearrangement abnormalities. Type 1 diabetes patients showed a moderate but significant shortening of TCRB CDR3 length in all four CD4+ subsets.

All of the isolated RNA was reverse transcribed with the High Capacity cDNA Reverse Transcription Kit, so expressed TCRB transcripts were sequenced. Deep immunoSEQ sequencing was performed on naive, central memory and regulatory T cell samples, with an average of around 3.5 million total reads per sample. Sorted cells were lysed in RLT buffer and RNA was extracted with DNase-treated RNeasy Micro or Mini kits, depending on cell number. Each cell subset was processed on its own to prevent cross-contamination, while patient and healthy donor samples were processed together. The immunoSEQ multiplex PCR was used to amplify TCRB sequences from cDNA, generating 87-bp fragments that spanned the CDR3 region. The amplicons were sequenced using the Illumina HiSeq platform. The paper's data handling went like this. PCR bias was corrected computationally using synthetic template baselines, and reads within Hamming distance 2 were collapsed, with unmergeable singletons discarded. By aligning reads against IMGT, V, D and J genes, CDR3 length, and insertions or deletions at six rearrangement sites were assigned. Within each subset, clonotype counts were normalized to sorted cell number, after which true diversity and Gini coefficients were computed with the tcR R package. The overlap coefficient, calculated on TCRB nucleotide sequences, was used to quantify repertoire sharing. The immuneACCESS repertoire file appears here via TCRdb, limited to in-frame rearrangements. These files lack a portion of the clones; in checked studies, under half of the deficit traces to unresolved V genes, and the cause of the others is not known. Clone size and V and J calls were adopted from that table, with D and trimming inferred from the DNA. The sample yields about 390,000 clones; around 10% were counted once. Clones ranked in the top ten supply 0.55% to 0.75% of the sample.

CDR1 and CDR2 were assigned from the germline V gene as ENHRY and SYGVKD. V has 4 bases trimmed and J has 6 bases trimmed; junction bases matching no gene number 14. There are 16 amino acids in the CDR3, from cysteine to phenylalanine inclusive. CDR3 DNA only is kept here, 48 bases in frame from base 1. This clone was seen a handful of times. Its specific antigen is unknown. Base-call qualities are not available, and no considerably larger clone is one nucleotide away. From each donor, a single peripheral blood sample of about 110 mL on average was drawn into heparinised tubes. A BD FACSAria II was used to sort naive, central memory, regulatory and stem cell-like memory CD4+ T cells with a panel that included CD45RO, CCR7, CD25, CD127, CD95 and CD27. A purity above 95% was achieved for all sorted populations. PBMCs were isolated right away by Lymphoprep density gradient centrifugation and were stained directly, without culture. To minimize batch effects, samples were stained and sorted in pairs, one healthy donor with one patient per experiment.

The receptor was isolated from a man aged 30 to 45 with type 1 diabetes. The sequence links TRBV10-3 to TRBJ2-7, with 8 bases in between that match TRBD1. Sequencing input: central memory CD4+ T cells from blood. The CDR3 corresponds to CAISAADRGPKSEQYF. The DNA sequence follows: TGTGCCATCAGTGCCGCCGACAGGGGACCCAAGAGCGAGCAGTACTTC.